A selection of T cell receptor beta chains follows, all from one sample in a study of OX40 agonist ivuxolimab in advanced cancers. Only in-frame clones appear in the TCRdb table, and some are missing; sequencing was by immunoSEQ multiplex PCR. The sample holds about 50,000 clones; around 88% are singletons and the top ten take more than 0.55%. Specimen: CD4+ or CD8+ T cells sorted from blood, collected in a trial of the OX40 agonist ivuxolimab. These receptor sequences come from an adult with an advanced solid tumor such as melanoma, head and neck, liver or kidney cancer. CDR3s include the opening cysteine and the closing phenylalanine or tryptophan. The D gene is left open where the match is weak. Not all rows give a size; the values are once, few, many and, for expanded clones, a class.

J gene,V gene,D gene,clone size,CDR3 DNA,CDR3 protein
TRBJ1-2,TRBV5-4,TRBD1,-,TGTGCCAGCAGCTCCGGACAGGGCCGCAGGAACTATGGCTACACCTTC,CASSSGQGRRNYGYTF
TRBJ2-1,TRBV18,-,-,TGTGCCAGTCGAGGGGCCTCCTACAATGAGCAGTTCTTC,CASRGASYNEQFF
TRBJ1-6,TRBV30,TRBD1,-,TGTGCCTGGAGCGGACAGGGAAATAATTCACCCCTCCACTTT,CAWSGQGNNSPLHF
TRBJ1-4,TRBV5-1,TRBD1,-,TGCGCCAGCAGCCTCAGAGGACAGGGAAGTGAAAAACTGTTTTTT,CASSLRGQGSEKLFF
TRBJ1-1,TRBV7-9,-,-,TGTGCCAGCAGCTTGGATCAAAGAGGCACTGAAGCTTTCTTT,CASSLDQRGTEAFF
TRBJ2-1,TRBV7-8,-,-,TGTGCCAGCAGCTTTTGGACCGGGACCAATGAGCAGTTCTTC,CASSFWTGTNEQFF
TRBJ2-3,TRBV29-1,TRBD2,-,TGCAGCGTTGATCCCGGGACTAGCGGGAGAAGCACAGATACGCAGTATTTT,CSVDPGTSGRSTDTQYF
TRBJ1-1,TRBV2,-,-,TGTGCCAGCAATCGGGGGGGCGTGACTGAAGCTTTCTTT,CASNRGGVTEAFF
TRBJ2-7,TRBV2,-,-,TGTGCCAGCAGCAAAGACTCCTCCTACGAGCAGTACTTC,CASSKDSSYEQYF
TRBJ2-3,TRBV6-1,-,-,TGTGCCAGCAGTGCCCAGGTCAGGTCCTACACAGATACGCAGTATTTT,CASSAQVRSYTDTQYF
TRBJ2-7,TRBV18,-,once,TGTGCCAGCTCACCCGGTCGGGGGTTTGGGGAGCAGTACTTC,CASSPGRGFGEQYF
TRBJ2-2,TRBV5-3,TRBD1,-,TGTGCCAGAAGCGGACAGGGCCACACCGGGGAGCTGTTTTTT,CARSGQGHTGELFF
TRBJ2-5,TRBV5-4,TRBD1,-,TGTGCCAGCAGCCCAGGGGGCTTGGAGACCCAGTACTTC,CASSPGGLETQYF
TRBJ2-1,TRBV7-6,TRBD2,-,TGTGCCAGCAGCTTAGAGCTAGCGGGAGGCGATGAGCAGTTCTTC,CASSLELAGGDEQFF
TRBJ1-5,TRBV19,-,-,TGTGCCAGTAGAGAGGTCGGTAGTCAGCCCCAGCATTTT,CASREVGSQPQHF
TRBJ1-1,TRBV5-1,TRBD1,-,TGCGCCAGCAGCTCAGGGGACAGCTCCAACACTGAAGCTTTCTTT,CASSSGDSSNTEAFF
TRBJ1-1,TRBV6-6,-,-,TGTGCCAGCAGTTACCCCGGGGGGGGGAGAACTGAAGCTTTCTTT,CASSYPGGGRTEAFF
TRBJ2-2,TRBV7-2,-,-,TGTGCCAGCAGCTTAGTAGGAATGGGGAACACCGGGGAGCTGTTTTTT,CASSLVGMGNTGELFF
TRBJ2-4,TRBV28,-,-,TGTGCCAGCGGATACAGGGACCTTCAGTACTTC,CASGYRDLQYF
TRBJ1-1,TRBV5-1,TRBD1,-,TGCGCCAGCAGCGGGAGACAGGGGTCTAACACTGAAGCTTTCTTT,CASSGRQGSNTEAFF
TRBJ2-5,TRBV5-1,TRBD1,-,TGCGCCAGCAGCGACGAGGGGACAGGGGGATGGGAGACCCAGTACTTC,CASSDEGTGGWETQYF
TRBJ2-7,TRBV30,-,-,TGTGCCTGGAGCCCTGGACAGCACTACGAGCAGTACTTC,CAWSPGQHYEQYF
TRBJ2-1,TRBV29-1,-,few,TGCAGCGTGCAGACTACCAATGAGCAGTTCTTC,CSVQTTNEQFF
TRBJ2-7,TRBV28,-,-,TGTGCCAGCAGCCCCCCTAGGGGGACTAAAACTTACGAGCAGTACTTC,CASSPPRGTKTYEQYF
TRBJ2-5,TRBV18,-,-,TGTGCCAGCTCACCTTCGGGTCAAGAGACCCAGTACTTC,CASSPSGQETQYF
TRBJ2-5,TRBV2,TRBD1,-,TGTGCCAGCAGTCCCTTAGGGGGCGCGGAAGAGACCCAGTACTTC,CASSPLGGAEETQYF
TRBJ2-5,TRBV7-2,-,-,TGTGCCAGCAGCCCAAACTCCGAGACCCAGTACTTC,CASSPNSETQYF
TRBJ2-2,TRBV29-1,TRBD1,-,TGCAGCGTTTCCGGGACAGGGGTTCCCGGGGAGCTGTTTTTT,CSVSGTGVPGELFF
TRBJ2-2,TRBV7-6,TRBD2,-,TGTGCCAGCAGCTTAGCTGGTCTAGCGGGAGGGCCGTGGACCGGGGAGCTGTTTTTT,CASSLAGLAGGPWTGELFF
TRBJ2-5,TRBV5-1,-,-,TGCGCCAGCAGCTTGGCCCAAGCTCCGGGATTAGAGACCCAGTACTTC,CASSLAQAPGLETQYF
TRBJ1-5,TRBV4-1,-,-,TGCGCCAGCAGCCGCGAGAAAACAACTCAGGGACGGGATATATATAGCAATCAGCCCCAGCATTTT,CASSREKTTQGRDIYSNQPQHF
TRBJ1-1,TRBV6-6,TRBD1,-,TGTGCCAGCAGTTTAGGGCAGGGGGCGTCTGGCACTGAAGCTTTCTTT,CASSLGQGASGTEAFF
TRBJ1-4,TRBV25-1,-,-,TGTGCCAGCAGTGTGCCCAAGGGGGGCGTAGGCGAAAAACTGTTTTTT,CASSVPKGGVGEKLFF
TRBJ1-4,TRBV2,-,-,TGTGCCAGCAGTGAAGCGGGGGGCAATTGGGAAAAACTGTTTTTT,CASSEAGGNWEKLFF
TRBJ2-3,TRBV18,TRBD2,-,TGTGCCAGCTCACCTCTCCCAGCGGGAGGCACAGATACGCAGTATTTT,CASSPLPAGGTDTQYF
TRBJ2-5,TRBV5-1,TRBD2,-,TGCGCCAGCAGCTTGTTCGGGGGGATGGGCTTCTCGGAGACCCAGTACTTC,CASSLFGGMGFSETQYF
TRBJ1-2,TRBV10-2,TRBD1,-,TGCGCCAGCAGTGAGGGGACAGGGGGCTTCCCTAACTATGGCTACACCTTC,CASSEGTGGFPNYGYTF
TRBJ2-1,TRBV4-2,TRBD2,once,TGTGCCAGCAGCCAAGATTGGGCTAGCGGGTTCAGCAATGAGCAGTTCTTC,CASSQDWASGFSNEQFF
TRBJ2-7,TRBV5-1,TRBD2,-,TGCGCCAGCAGCTGGGGACTAGCGGGGGTCTACGAGCAGTACTTC,CASSWGLAGVYEQYF
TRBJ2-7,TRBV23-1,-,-,TGCGCCAGCAGTCAACCCACAGTCCAGAACGAGCAGTACTTC,CASSQPTVQNEQYF
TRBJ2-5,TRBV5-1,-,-,TGCGCCAGCAGCTTGGGGGAAGAGACCCAGTACTTC,CASSLGEETQYF
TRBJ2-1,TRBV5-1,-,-,TGCGCCAGCAGCACGGACGAATACAATGAGCAGTTCTTC,CASSTDEYNEQFF
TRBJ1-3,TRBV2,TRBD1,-,TGTGCCAGCAGTGAAGAGGCAGGGGGCGCGGACACCATATATTTT,CASSEEAGGADTIYF
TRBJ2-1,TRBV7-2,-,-,TGTGCCAGCAGCTTCCGGACACCACCTCCCCTCTATGAGCAGTTCTTC,CASSFRTPPPLYEQFF
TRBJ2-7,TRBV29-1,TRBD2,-,TGCAGCGTTGAAGGGGGGGGCGAGCAGTACTTC,CSVEGGGEQYF
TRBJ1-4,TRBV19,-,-,TGTGCCAGTAGTGAGTTGGGCACTAATGAAAAACTGTTTTTT,CASSELGTNEKLFF
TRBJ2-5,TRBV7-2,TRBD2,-,TGTGCCAGCAGCATCGGACTAGCGGGGATTAAAGAGACCCAGTACTTC,CASSIGLAGIKETQYF
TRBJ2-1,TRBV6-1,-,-,TGTGCCAGCACTCCCTCGATTGCCTACAATGAGCAGTTCTTC,CASTPSIAYNEQFF
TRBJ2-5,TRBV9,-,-,TGTGCCAGCAGTACATCAGGGGAGGTTCAAGAGACCCAGTACTTC,CASSTSGEVQETQYF
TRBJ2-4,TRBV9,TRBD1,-,TGTGCCAGCAGCCGGGACAGGACGAAAAACATTCAGTACTTC,CASSRDRTKNIQYF